The source of this T cell receptor (beta chain) is a study of Graves' ophthalmopathy and Graves' hyperthyroidism. The CDR3 is 15 residues long. Between the trimmed V and J ends, which lost 4 bases and 3 bases, there was a span of 17 bases. Germline CDR1 and CDR2: SGDLS and YYNGEE. Amplification from RNA transcripts yielded the TCR beta CDR3 regions. Second-round multiplex PCR came after first-round RT-PCR with HTBI primers. TCRdb reprocessed the multiplex PCR reads via MiXCR and lists one record per CDR3 protein. The top ten hold approximately 7% of the sample, which has hundreds of thousands of distinct CDR3 sequences, approximately 22% seen once. Hyperthyroidism patients were newly diagnosed, under 2 months' duration, aged 18 to 65. Serum thyroxine and TRAb, along with clinical symptoms, thyroid ultrasound and orbital computed tomography, were what diagnosis relied on.

The TCR originated in a woman between 18 and 30 years old with stable Graves' hyperthyroidism. Some clones in this sample may be carry-over from other donors' samples. This sequence joins TRBV9 and TRBJ2-7; D is unclear. The sample comprised peripheral blood. The CDR3 reads CASSPHNGVVYEQYF. CDR3 bases: TGTGCCAGCAGCCCCCACAATGGGGTAGTCTACGAGCAGTACTTC. Full variable domain (rest looked up from reference TRBV9 and TRBJ2-7): DSGVTQTPKHLITATGQRVTLRCSPRSGDLSVYWYQQSLDQGLQFLIQYYNGEERAKGNILERFSAQQFPDLHSELNLSSLELGDSALYFCASSPHNGVVYEQYFGPGTRLTVT.